These 5 T cell receptor beta chains came from one sample sequenced in a study of neurological immune-mediated disorders. MiXCR, run by TCRdb on the 5' RACE reads, gives a single entry per CDR3 protein. This sample has roughly 49,000 distinct CDR3 sequences; 9.5% to 15% occur once, and the top ten carry approximately 9%. Time point given: longitudinal time-point 3. Sequenced material: PBMCs. Receptors were obtained from a male donor with HTLV-1-associated myelopathy (HAM/TSP).

V usage is TRBV29-1 and J usage is TRBJ1-2; D is unclear. Per the germline V gene, CDR1 is SQVTM and CDR2 is ANQGSEA. The V end lost 2 bases, the J end lost 1 base, and 11 bases lay between the germline ends. The CDR3 contains 14 residues. CDR3 bases: TGCAGCGTTGAACAACGGGAACTTAACTATGGCTACACCTTC. Its protein is CSVEQRELNYGYTF. Complete variable domain (other parts from reference TRBV29-1 and TRBJ1-2): SAVISQKPSRDICQRGTSLTIQCQVDSQVTMMFWYRQQPGQSLTLIATANQGSEATYESGFVIDKFPISRPNLTFSTLTVSNMSPEDSSIYLCSVEQRELNYGYTFGSGTRLTVV.

The chain has TRBV28 and TRBJ2-1, with 7 bases matching TRBD1. The J segment lost 8 bases and the V segment lost 7 bases, leaving 23 bases of the junction unmatched. Germline V gene sequence: CDR1 MDHEN, CDR2 SYDVKM. The CDR3 runs 18 residues. CDR3 nucleotides: TGTGCCAGCAACCCCTCACGTGGTAAGGGGGCTGGTTTCTATGAGCAGTTCTTC. Residues: CASNPSRGKGAGFYEQFF.

This clonotype has at least ten counts. The V call is TRBV5-1, the J call TRBJ1-2; tentative D call: TRBD1 (6 bases). Trimming cost V 3 bases and J 4 bases, with 13 bases left between them. From germline, CDR1 is SGHRS and CDR2 YFSETQ. The CDR3 runs 14 residues. In DNA, the CDR3 is TGCGCCAGCAGCTCACTAGTCAGGGGCTATGGCTACACCTTC. Translating gives CASSSLVRGYGYTF.

This clonotype was observed at least ten times. The chain joins TRBV12-3 or TRBV12-4 to TRBJ1-4; a weak D match, TRBD1 (6 bases). The CDR3 has 13 amino acids. The ends were cut back, 6 bases at V and 8 bases at J, with 13 bases in the middle. This chain's CDR3 is CASRSGTSEKLFF. DNA of the CDR3: TGTGCCAGCAGATCCGGGACAAGCGAAAAACTGTTTTTT.

This clonotype was found a few times. The chain combines TRBV20-1 with TRBJ2-7; the match to TRBD1 covers 8 bases. This CDR3 comprises 13 residues. Germline V lookup: CDR1 DFQATT, CDR2 SNEGSKA (reference sequence). The V gene end was trimmed by 6 bases and the J gene end by 5 bases; junction bases not matched to a gene: 9. CDR3 region: CSAGRTGINEQYF. Written as DNA, the CDR3 is TGCAGTGCGGGGAGGACAGGGATTAACGAGCAGTACTTC.